Listed below are T cell receptor beta chains from one sample, sequenced in a study of cytomegalovirus exposure and HLA in healthy donors. Only in-frame clones appear in the TCRdb table, and some are missing; sequencing was by immunoSEQ multiplex PCR. The sample contains roughly 200,000 clones, more than 65% of which appear only once. The sample consisted of PBMCs. The receptors come from a woman younger than 30 in good health and CMV-seropositive. The CDR3 runs from the conserved cysteine through the conserved F or W. Fields, in order: clone size, V gene, CDR3 protein. The listing skips clone size in some rows; elsewhere it reads once, few, many or a size class.

clone size: .; V gene: TRBV19; CDR3 protein: CASSSPEGLEQYF
clone size: .; V gene: TRBV2; CDR3 protein: CASRPGLAATQYF
clone size: .; V gene: TRBV4-3; CDR3 protein: CASSLSQGAAGPQHF
clone size: .; V gene: TRBV25-1; CDR3 protein: CASSRQGSYTYEKLFF
clone size: .; V gene: TRBV6-5; CDR3 protein: CASSYRRLANEQFF
clone size: .; V gene: TRBV18; CDR3 protein: CASSPSRDRGPETQYF
clone size: .; V gene: TRBV19; CDR3 protein: CASRAEETQYF
clone size: .; V gene: TRBV2; CDR3 protein: CASSERRDPLTGELFF
clone size: .; V gene: TRBV4-1; CDR3 protein: CASSQEGRSDEKLFF
clone size: .; V gene: TRBV27; CDR3 protein: CASSFQAVNTEAFF
clone size: .; V gene: TRBV19; CDR3 protein: CASSKGQGGQPQHF
clone size: .; V gene: TRBV25-1; CDR3 protein: CASSEGRAYETQYF
clone size: .; V gene: TRBV29-1; CDR3 protein: CSVGQGNYEQYF
clone size: .; V gene: TRBV4-2; CDR3 protein: CASSQDLDTEAFF
clone size: .; V gene: TRBV5-5; CDR3 protein: CASSSQGWYEQYF
clone size: .; V gene: TRBV6-1; CDR3 protein: CASSAGGGYGYTF
clone size: .; V gene: TRBV18; CDR3 protein: CASSLGQYEQYF
clone size: once; V gene: TRBV6-5; CDR3 protein: CASSLRGSYNEQFF
clone size: .; V gene: TRBV28; CDR3 protein: CASVITGTYEQYF
clone size: .; V gene: TRBV7-2; CDR3 protein: CASSLVGLAGRETQYF
clone size: .; V gene: TRBV9; CDR3 protein: CASSAYRDIRMNTEAFF
clone size: .; V gene: TRBV11-2; CDR3 protein: CASSPLGSPPNYGYTF
clone size: .; V gene: TRBV7-2; CDR3 protein: CASTFRGNTIYF
clone size: .; V gene: TRBV5-6; CDR3 protein: CASSLTSGGRASTDTQYF
clone size: .; V gene: TRBV20-1; CDR3 protein: CSAPKLYGYTF
clone size: .; V gene: TRBV6-1; CDR3 protein: CASSEAPGRSSYNSPLHF
clone size: .; V gene: TRBV7-9; CDR3 protein: CASSPTRSLGQYF
clone size: few; V gene: TRBV4-2; CDR3 protein: CASSPYRGNQPQHF
clone size: .; V gene: TRBV29-1; CDR3 protein: CSARGTVNTEAFF
clone size: .; V gene: TRBV4-1; CDR3 protein: CASSKPPPRGLNTEAFF
clone size: .; V gene: TRBV6-5; CDR3 protein: CASSMAGRGPYEQYF
clone size: .; V gene: TRBV5-1; CDR3 protein: CASSPGSGGVYEQYF
clone size: .; V gene: TRBV2; CDR3 protein: CASSDQRNIQYF
clone size: .; V gene: TRBV6-5; CDR3 protein: CATHPGTANTGELFF
clone size: .; V gene: TRBV5-4; CDR3 protein: CASSILEETQYF
clone size: .; V gene: TRBV5-1; CDR3 protein: CASSSTTSFSGNTIYF
clone size: .; V gene: TRBV19; CDR3 protein: CASSSGSGYGYTF
clone size: .; V gene: TRBV5-4; CDR3 protein: CASSLAAGELFF
clone size: .; V gene: TRBV25-1; CDR3 protein: CASSDPSGANVLTF
clone size: .; V gene: TRBV6-5; CDR3 protein: CASSYTAAGAEDTQYF
clone size: .; V gene: TRBV11-1; CDR3 protein: CASSSHGNYNEQFF
clone size: .; V gene: TRBV27; CDR3 protein: CASSFRGRDYGYTF
clone size: .; V gene: TRBV7-8; CDR3 protein: CASSTRRGNQPQHF
clone size: .; V gene: TRBV5-4; CDR3 protein: CASSLETAYGYTF
clone size: .; V gene: TRBV2; CDR3 protein: CASSESVNYGYTF
clone size: .; V gene: TRBV4-1; CDR3 protein: CASSQVASDRGAYGYTF
clone size: .; V gene: TRBV6-6; CDR3 protein: CASSPNRGDSPLHF
clone size: .; V gene: TRBV11-2; CDR3 protein: CASSLGDRGDQPQHF
clone size: .; V gene: TRBV5-4; CDR3 protein: CASSPGTGQNNSPLHF
clone size: .; V gene: TRBV5-4; CDR3 protein: CASSLPQGFGEETQYF
clone size: .; V gene: TRBV5-5; CDR3 protein: CASSLVGLAGLSYNEQFF
clone size: .; V gene: TRBV19; CDR3 protein: CASSIVLFNYGYTF
clone size: .; V gene: TRBV7-3; CDR3 protein: CASSLSGGDTEAFF
clone size: .; V gene: TRBV5-4; CDR3 protein: CASSRGGTTGGYTF
clone size: .; V gene: TRBV21-1; CDR3 protein: CASSKWGTIRHSLVEQYF